This T cell receptor beta chain was documented in a study of cytomegalovirus exposure and HLA in healthy donors. Study-level results: Clonal expansion was found to be greater in HLA-associated TCR beta chains than in equally common others in a later analysis. Another analysis was done later, and it associated approximately 18,000 TCR beta sequences with HLA alleles at 0.05 false discovery rate. In a later analysis, a missense DCLRE1C variant was linked to TCR beta V- and J-gene trimming.

The PCR was carried out with 60 Vbeta primers and 13 Jbeta primers. The table came from immunoSEQ multiplex PCR; TCRdb's copy has only in-frame clones and leaves some out. The sample has about 190,000 clones, about 82% seen once. The study sampled nominally healthy donors, though unrecorded immune exposures were likely. Trimming stripped 0 bases from V and 0 bases from J, with 14 bases between. There are 17 residues in the CDR3. Germline loops: CDR1 MNHNS, CDR2 SASEGT. As for this clone: No antigen is known for it.

The chain is built from TRBV6-1 and TRBJ1-1; a weak D match, TRBD1 (6 bases). Sequencing used PBMCs. This clonotype originated in a male donor in good health and CMV-seronegative. The CDR3 spells CASSEAGGQRLNTEAFF. CDR3 DNA: TGTGCCAGCAGTGAAGCCGGGGGGCAAAGGCTGAACACTGAAGCTTTCTTT.